This T cell receptor beta chain was identified during a study of tumor-infiltrating lymphocytes in primary liver carcinoma. Total RNA (around 510 ng) served as template for TCR beta cDNA synthesis primed by a constant-region primer. Libraries for TCR beta were built through three nested multiplex PCR rounds, which together made up a slightly modified ARM-PCR procedure. TRBV1-TRBV30 forward primers and a C-beta reverse primer were used in the first two PCR rounds, which each ran for ten to eleven cycles. From the multiplex PCR reads, TCRdb called clonotypes with MiXCR, one entry per CDR3 protein. The sample holds roughly 120,000 distinct CDR3 sequences, around two thirds seen once. Investigators took RNA and DNA out together from 20-30 mg of unsorted bulk tissue. This clonotype has only one observation. This CDR3 has 15 amino acids. Germline CDR1 reads SGHAT; CDR2 reads FQNNGV. After removal of 11 bases from V and 4 bases from J, the junction contained 15 bases not matched to a gene.

The receptor comes from an older woman with primary liver carcinoma and hepatitis B virus infection. The sequenced material came from liver tumor tissue from sampling region 1. Subset given: tumor region T1, superior pole. This chain uses TRBV11-2 with TRBJ2-7; 9 nucleotides match TRBD2. The CDR3 DNA follows: TGTGCCGACAGCTTAGAACTTCTAGCGGGGTACGAGCAGTACTTC. Translating it yields CADSLELLAGYEQYF.